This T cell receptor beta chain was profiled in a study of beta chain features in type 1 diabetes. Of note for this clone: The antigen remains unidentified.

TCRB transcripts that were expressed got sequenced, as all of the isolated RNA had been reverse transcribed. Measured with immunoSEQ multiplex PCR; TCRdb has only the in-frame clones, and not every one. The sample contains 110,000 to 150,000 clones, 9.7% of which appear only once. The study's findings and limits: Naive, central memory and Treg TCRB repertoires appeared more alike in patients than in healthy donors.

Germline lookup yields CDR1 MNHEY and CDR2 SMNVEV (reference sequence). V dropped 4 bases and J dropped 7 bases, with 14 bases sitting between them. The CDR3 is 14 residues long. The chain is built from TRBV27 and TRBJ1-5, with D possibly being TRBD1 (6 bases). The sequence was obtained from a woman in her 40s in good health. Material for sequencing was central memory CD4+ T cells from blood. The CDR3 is CASSSSQGIQPQHF. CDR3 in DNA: TGTGCCAGCAGTTCATCACAGGGAATCCAGCCCCAGCATTTT.